The rows below give T cell receptor beta chains drawn from one sample of a study of regulatory T cells in long-lasting Graves disease. MiXCR was run by TCRdb on the multiplex PCR reads, yielding one entry per CDR3 protein. Found here are approximately 470,000 distinct CDR3 sequences, 15% to 20% of them singletons; the top ten hold 12%. The same specimen was also included in a second study, on T cells in Graves' hyperthyroidism and ophthalmopathy.

Source: peripheral blood mononuclear cells (PBMCs), taken at new diagnosis, from a patient treated with antithyroid drugs. Every receptor here comes from a man aged 35-49 years with Graves disease. The CDR3 runs from the conserved cysteine through the conserved F or W.

>TRBV18|TRBJ1-2
CASSPPLLNYGYTF
>TRBV5-1|TRBJ2-3
CASSRSGRASADTQYF
>TRBV29-1|TRBJ2-7
CSVGPNYSEQYF
>TRBV5-1|TRBJ1-1
CASSLAGNTEAFF
>TRBV9|TRBJ2-2
CASSPQVGGSAGELFF
>TRBV27|TRBJ1-1
CASSPSGTGPNKGANTEAFF
>TRBV6-1|TRBJ1-1
CASTPGTGRTEAFF
>TRBV2|TRBJ1-1
CASNPAGLTEAFF
>TRBV11-2|TRBJ1-1
CASSLTGGMNTEAFF
>TRBV6-1|TRBJ2-1
CASIILAGRVGQFF
>TRBV7-8|TRBJ2-1
CASSFTGTSEYNEQFF
>TRBV18|TRBJ2-3
CASSPQGGSPTDTQYF
>TRBV3-1|TRBJ2-3
CASSQLAAGGDTQYF
>TRBV6-2/TRBV6-3|TRBJ1-5
CASSYSQGSLQPQHF
>TRBV18|TRBJ1-1
CASSRGLMAFF
>TRBV6-1|.
CASRTPKREQFF
>TRBV7-9|TRBJ2-3
CASSLASGWGTQYF
>TRBV20-1|TRBJ2-7
CSARDPGLAGGPHEQYF
>TRBV2|TRBJ2-1
CASSDDGTVPQFF
>TRBV29-1|TRBJ1-4
CSVGRSRATNEKLFF
>TRBV2|TRBJ2-2
CASSVGGLTNTGELFF
>TRBV7-9|TRBJ2-7
CASSFPSALYEQYF
>TRBV12-3/TRBV12-4|TRBJ1-5
CASSDSRVNQPQHF
>TRBV9|TRBJ2-2
CASSVATGQGLAGELFF
>TRBV7-9|TRBJ1-1
CASSSNEANHRVGTEAFF
>TRBV28|TRBJ2-7
CASSPLLNYEQYF